These T cell receptor beta chains were read from a single sample in a study of shared clonotypes between healthy human individuals. Produced via immunoSEQ multiplex PCR; TCRdb's table is partial and in-frame only. This table holds about 450,000 clones, roughly three quarters found once. The sample taken for sequencing was PBMCs. The receptors derive from a woman aged 40 to 50 in good health. Some clones in this sample may be carry-over from other donors' samples. The CDR3 runs from the conserved cysteine through the conserved F or W. Fields, in order: V gene, D gene, clone size, J gene, CDR3 DNA, CDR3 protein. A D gene is named only where the DNA matches it firmly. Clone size appears in some rows only: once, few, many, or a class for an expanded clone.

v_call: TRBV15
d_call: .
clone_size: .
j_call: TRBJ2-3
cdr3_nt: TGTGCCACCAGCGGTAGTCGGGGGCCCACAGATACGCAGTATTTT
cdr3_aa: CATSGSRGPTDTQYF

v_call: TRBV4-1
d_call: TRBD1
clone_size: few
j_call: TRBJ1-3
cdr3_nt: TGCGCCAGCAGCCTTCCCCCCCGGGACAGCCGAGGAAACACCATATATTTT
cdr3_aa: CASSLPPRDSRGNTIYF

v_call: TRBV5-1
d_call: .
clone_size: .
j_call: TRBJ2-3
cdr3_nt: TGCGCCAGCAGCGGGGGGGCGTTCCGGGATACGCAGTATTTT
cdr3_aa: CASSGGAFRDTQYF

v_call: TRBV5-4
d_call: .
clone_size: .
j_call: TRBJ2-6
cdr3_nt: TGTGCCAGCAGCTTGGTGGCAGCCTCTGGGGCCAACGTCCTGACTTTC
cdr3_aa: CASSLVAASGANVLTF

v_call: TRBV7-9
d_call: .
clone_size: .
j_call: TRBJ2-5
cdr3_nt: TGTGCCAGCAGCTTTCAGAAGGCGGCGGGGGAGACCCAGTACTTC
cdr3_aa: CASSFQKAAGETQYF

v_call: TRBV6-5
d_call: TRBD1
clone_size: .
j_call: TRBJ2-2
cdr3_nt: TGTGCCAGCAGTTACGGGGGACAGGACACCGGGGAGCTGTTTTTT
cdr3_aa: CASSYGGQDTGELFF

v_call: TRBV15
d_call: .
clone_size: .
j_call: TRBJ1-2
cdr3_nt: TGTGCCACCAGCAGAGGCGGCAGCAACTATGGCTACACCTTC
cdr3_aa: CATSRGGSNYGYTF

v_call: TRBV19
d_call: .
clone_size: .
j_call: TRBJ1-3
cdr3_nt: TGTGCCAGTAGTATGTGGATGAACTCTGGAAACACCATATATTTT
cdr3_aa: CASSMWMNSGNTIYF

v_call: TRBV27
d_call: TRBD1
clone_size: .
j_call: TRBJ1-1
cdr3_nt: TGTGCCAGCACCCTCCGACAGGGGATGCCTGAAGCTTTCTTT
cdr3_aa: CASTLRQGMPEAFF

v_call: TRBV7-2
d_call: .
clone_size: .
j_call: TRBJ2-4
cdr3_nt: TGTGCCAGCAGCGAACGGGAGTGGGGCCGCATTCAGTACTTC
cdr3_aa: CASSEREWGRIQYF

v_call: TRBV2
d_call: .
clone_size: .
j_call: TRBJ1-5
cdr3_nt: TGTGCCAGCAGGGGCGGCAATCAGCCCCAGCATTTT
cdr3_aa: CASRGGNQPQHF

v_call: TRBV28
d_call: .
clone_size: .
j_call: TRBJ1-1
cdr3_nt: TGTGCCAGCGGATCAGAGTGGAACACTGAAGCTTTCTTT
cdr3_aa: CASGSEWNTEAFF

v_call: TRBV6-6
d_call: TRBD2
clone_size: .
j_call: TRBJ2-7
cdr3_nt: TGTGCCAGCAGTCAACTCGGGACTAGTAGGGGGTACGAGCAGTACTTC
cdr3_aa: CASSQLGTSRGYEQYF

v_call: TRBV7-6
d_call: .
clone_size: .
j_call: TRBJ1-4
cdr3_nt: TGTGCCAGCAGCTTAAGGCCGGGAAGCAATGCTAATGAAAAACTGTTTTTT
cdr3_aa: CASSLRPGSNANEKLFF

v_call: TRBV5-4
d_call: TRBD2
clone_size: .
j_call: TRBJ2-7
cdr3_nt: TGTGCCAGCAGCTTGGCGGGGGGGCGCTTCTACGAGCAGTACTTC
cdr3_aa: CASSLAGGRFYEQYF

v_call: TRBV6-6
d_call: TRBD2
clone_size: .
j_call: TRBJ2-1
cdr3_nt: TGTGCCAGCAGAACTCCGGGACTAGGGGGGGGTAATGAGCAGTTCTTC
cdr3_aa: CASRTPGLGGGNEQFF

v_call: TRBV28
d_call: .
clone_size: .
j_call: TRBJ1-1
cdr3_nt: TGTGCCAGCACGAGGGACACGGGTGAAGCTTTCTTT
cdr3_aa: CASTRDTGEAFF

v_call: TRBV30
d_call: TRBD1
clone_size: .
j_call: TRBJ2-7
cdr3_nt: TGTGCCTGGACCCCCGCCCGGACAGGGAGCTCCTACGAGCAGTACTTC
cdr3_aa: CAWTPARTGSSYEQYF

v_call: TRBV11-2
d_call: .
clone_size: .
j_call: TRBJ1-3
cdr3_nt: TGTGCCAGCAGCTTAGGCCGCCATACCTCTGGAAACACCATATATTTT
cdr3_aa: CASSLGRHTSGNTIYF

v_call: TRBV27
d_call: .
clone_size: .
j_call: TRBJ2-7
cdr3_nt: TGTGCCAGCAGTTTGGGCCAGGGAGGGGGCGAGCAGTACTTC
cdr3_aa: CASSLGQGGGEQYF

v_call: TRBV10-3
d_call: .
clone_size: .
j_call: TRBJ1-2
cdr3_nt: TGTGCCATCAGTGAGTCGAGGGGGACATTATATGGCTACACCTTC
cdr3_aa: CAISESRGTLYGYTF

v_call: TRBV19
d_call: .
clone_size: .
j_call: TRBJ2-7
cdr3_nt: TGTGCCAGTTCCTCCAAAGGGGCTTACGAGCAGTACTTC
cdr3_aa: CASSSKGAYEQYF

v_call: TRBV2
d_call: TRBD1
clone_size: .
j_call: TRBJ2-1
cdr3_nt: TGTGCCAGCAATGACAGGGGGCCATACAATGAGCAGTTCTTC
cdr3_aa: CASNDRGPYNEQFF

v_call: TRBV27
d_call: .
clone_size: once
j_call: TRBJ2-1
cdr3_nt: TGTGCCAGCACCTACAGTGGTTACAGCTCCTACAATGAGCAGTTCTTC
cdr3_aa: CASTYSGYSSYNEQFF

v_call: TRBV27
d_call: .
clone_size: .
j_call: TRBJ2-2
cdr3_nt: TGTGCCAGCAGTTGGGGGCCCGGGGAGCTGTTTTTT
cdr3_aa: CASSWGPGELFF

v_call: TRBV10-2
d_call: TRBD1
clone_size: many
j_call: TRBJ2-2
cdr3_nt: TGCGCCAGCAGTGAATGGATCGACAGGGGGGACGGGGAGCTGTTTTTT
cdr3_aa: CASSEWIDRGDGELFF

v_call: TRBV28
d_call: .
clone_size: .
j_call: TRBJ1-6
cdr3_nt: TGTGCCAGCAGCCGTGGGTGGAATTCACCCCTCCACTTT
cdr3_aa: CASSRGWNSPLHF